Below are 15 T cell receptor beta chains sequenced from a single sample in a study of human T cells and chemical hapten exposure (dated by TCRdb to about 2021). Interpreted using the paper, the time point label stands for: patch test 1, 2 weeks after DPC sensitization. The label giving this sample's treatment or condition can be read as: therapeutic diphenylcyclopropenone sensitization with weekly scalp DPC. Library preparation used RACE. The listed sequencing device is NextSeq 500. TCRdb reworked the public reads: Q25 trimming with fastp, MiXCR clone assembly, productive beta chains retained. Each CDR3 protein gets just one entry, which takes the most common genes and DNA from the rows behind it. Recorded for this sample are 100,000 to 150,000 distinct CDR3 sequences; roughly 13% of them occurred a single time. About 0.85% of the sample is held by the ten biggest clonotypes. The sample here was whole blood, taken in connection with sensitization to the hapten diphenylcyclopropenone (DPC). The source is a man younger than 35 with alopecia areata. Some clones in this sample may be carry-over from other donors' samples.

The chain is built from TRBV20-1 and TRBJ1-2; 8 bases fit TRBD1. Looked up from germline, CDR1 is DFQATT and CDR2 is SNEGSKA (reference sequence). V shed 3 bases, J shed 4 bases, and the junction held 4 bases outside the gene matches. This CDR3 has 13 amino acids. The CDR3 region is CSARGQEGYGYTF. The CDR3 bases are TGCAGTGCTAGGGGACAGGAAGGCTATGGCTACACCTTC.

This clonotype was detected only a few times. V usage is TRBV7-2 and J usage is TRBJ1-2; D unresolved. V was trimmed by 1 base and J by 2 bases, leaving 14 bases between them. The CDR3 has 16 residues. CDR1 SGHTA and CDR2 FQGNSA come from the germline V gene. CDR3 amino acids: CASSLDPERTNYGYTF. Written as DNA, the CDR3 is TGTGCCAGCAGCTTAGATCCCGAACGGACCAACTATGGCTACACCTTC.

This clonotype was found many times. The V and J genes are TRBV7-3 and TRBJ2-1; D possibly corresponds to TRBD2 (6 bases). Germline V gives CDR1 SGHTA, CDR2 FQGTGA. V was pared by 5 bases and J by 4 bases, with 9 bases between. The CDR3 has 13 residues. The chain's CDR3 is CASSPGGYNEQFF. The DNA of the CDR3 is TGTGCCAGCAGCCCCGGGGGATACAATGAGCAGTTCTTC.

The CDR3 nucleotides are TGTGCCAGCAGCCGCCTTGGGTTAGCCAAAAACATTCAGTACTTC. Protein product: CASSRLGLAKNIQYF. V usage is TRBV11-2 and J usage is TRBJ2-4; D uncertain. Trimming left V 5 bases short and J 0 bases short, with 11 bases between. Germline-derived CDR1 and CDR2 are SGHAT and FQNNGV. This CDR3 has 15 residues.

This clonotype was counted a few times. The rearrangement links TRBV20-1 to TRBJ1-6; 12 bases match TRBD1. The CDR3 contains 16 residues. From germline, CDR1 is DFQATT and CDR2 SNEGSKA (reference sequence). V gave up 1 base and J gave up 7 bases; unmatched junction bases: 5. The CDR3 sequence is CSARGDRGLMNSPLHF. CDR3 nucleotides: TGCAGTGCTAGAGGGGACAGGGGGCTTATGAATTCACCCCTCCACTTT.

The sample holds many counts of this clonotype. The genes are TRBV7-6 and TRBJ2-3; D remains ambiguous. CDR1 SGHVS and CDR2 FNYEAQ come from the germline V gene. This CDR3 region has 18 residues. V was cut by 1 base and J by 0 bases, with 17 bases left in between. The CDR3 loop is CASSLDFAYKTSTDTQYF. CDR3 bases: TGTGCCAGCAGCTTAGATTTCGCCTACAAGACGAGCACAGATACGCAGTATTTT.

The chain employs TRBV29-1 and TRBJ1-1, with 9 positions matching TRBD1. The V segment lost 5 bases and the J segment 10 bases; nucleotides outside the gene matches: 5. Germline CDR1 reads SQVTM; CDR2 reads ANQGSEA. This CDR3 has 11 amino acids. CDR3 bases: TGCAGCGTTAAGGGACAGGGAAGAGCTTTCTTT. Its translation is CSVKGQGRAFF. The complete variable domain, with remaining parts taken from reference TRBV29-1 and TRBJ1-1, reads SAVISQKPSRDICQRGTSLTIQCQVDSQVTMMFWYRQQPGQSLTLIATANQGSEATYESGFVIDKFPISRPNLTFSTLTVSNMSPEDSSIYLCSVKGQGRAFFGQGTRLTVV.

The genes are TRBV5-1 and TRBJ1-4; TRBD1 agrees at 7 bases. CDR3 length equals 14 residues. CDR1 and CDR2 (germline): SGHRS, YFSETQ. J gave up 4 bases and V 4 bases, and 4 bases lay outside the gene matches. The CDR3 DNA is TGCGCCAGCAGCCCGGGGACAGTTAATGAAAAACTGTTTTTT. Its protein is CASSPGTVNEKLFF.

The J gene is TRBJ1-2, the V gene TRBV20-1; D ambiguous. Looked up from germline, CDR1 is DFQATT and CDR2 is SNEGSKA (reference sequence). V lost 1 base to trimming and J lost 1 base, with 13 bases between them. There are 15 residues in the CDR3. The CDR3 nucleotides are TGCAGTGCTAGAGCTCGAGGGATTGTTAACTATGGCTACACCTTC. Residues: CSARARGIVNYGYTF.

This clonotype was recorded a few times. The V call is TRBV12-3 or TRBV12-4, the J call TRBJ1-2, with D maybe TRBD1 (6 bases). This CDR3 is built from 16 residues. Trimming pared 1 base from V and 4 bases from J, leaving 16 bases between. DNA of the CDR3: TGTGCCAGCAGTTTAGGAGAGTGGGGGCTGATCTATGGCTACACCTTC. Its translation: CASSLGEWGLIYGYTF.

This clonotype has a count of ten or more. This chain uses TRBV28 with TRBJ2-3; 10 bases are a match to TRBD1. The CDR3 is 15 residues long. Germline trimming cut 5 bases from V and 1 base from J; bases unmatched to any gene: 3. CDR1 and CDR2 from the germline V gene are MDHEN and SYDVKM. DNA of the CDR3: TGTGCCAGCAGTCAGACAGGGGGCGGCACAGATACGCAGTATTTT. Protein sequence: CASSQTGGGTDTQYF.

This clonotype was detected only a few times. For the CDR3, the DNA is TGTGCCATCAGTGAGGGGACAGGTCTCCCCGGGGAGCTGTTTTTT. It translates to CAISEGTGLPGELFF. The genes are TRBV10-3 and TRBJ2-2; TRBD1 matches at 8 bases. The CDR3 has 15 residues. The V gene end was trimmed by 2 bases and the J gene end by 6 bases; junction bases not matched to a gene: 5. Germline V gene lookup returns CDR1 ENHRY and CDR2 SYGVKD.

This clonotype was recorded at least ten times. The chain has TRBV10-3 and TRBJ2-2, with D perhaps TRBD1 (6 bases). Deletions cut 8 bases from V and 3 bases from J, with 13 bases between. The CDR3 runs to 14 residues. Looked up from germline, CDR1 is ENHRY and CDR2 is SYGVKD. The CDR3 region is CAIPRTADTGELFF. The CDR3 DNA sequence: TGTGCCATCCCGCGGACAGCAGACACCGGGGAGCTGTTTTTT.

This clonotype appeared many times. This chain links TRBV19 with TRBJ2-3; 8 nucleotides align to TRBD1. CDR1 and CDR2 (germline): LNHDA, SQIVND (reference sequence). V lost 4 bases, J lost 1 base, and 7 bases stayed unmatched. CDR3 size: 16 residues. CDR3 in amino acids: CASSTIPGQGTDTQYF. For the CDR3, the DNA is TGTGCCAGTAGTACCATTCCGGGACAGGGCACAGATACGCAGTATTTT.

Only a few counts were recorded for this clonotype. The chain joins TRBV27 to TRBJ1-6; D unresolved. The length of the CDR3 is 14 residues. Trimming stripped 6 bases from V and 7 bases from J, with 13 bases between. Germline V gives CDR1 MNHEY, CDR2 SMNVEV (reference sequence). The DNA for the CDR3 is TGTGCCAGCAGAATGGAGGGAGGGAATTCACCCCTCCACTTT. This encodes CASRMEGGNSPLHF.